This is a list of T cell receptor beta chains from one sample in a study of early T cells in non-severe SARS-CoV-2 infection. One entry per CDR3 protein, called by TCRdb with MiXCR from the 5' RACE reads. The sample shows approximately 70,000 distinct CDR3 sequences, over 4% of them seen only once. The starting material was whole blood, obtained at baseline. The receptor source for this set is an adult who was a healthcare worker with PCR-confirmed SARS-CoV-2 infection or an uninfected control (not recorded which). CDR3s include the opening cysteine and the closing phenylalanine or tryptophan. The D gene is left open where the match is weak. A row's size may be missing; if present it is once, few, many or a size class.

CDR3nt | CDR3aa | j_gene | v_gene | abundance | d_gene
TGCAGTGCTAGTCCCCTAGCGGGAGGGGGCACCGGGGAGCTGTTTTTT | CSASPLAGGGTGELFF | TRBJ2-2 | TRBV20-1 | many | TRBD2
TGTGCCAGCAGCTTAGCCCGACAGGGCATCGGCTATGGCTACACCTTC | CASSLARQGIGYGYTF | TRBJ1-2 | TRBV7-9 | - | TRBD1
TGTGCCAGTCATGAGGCGTATTCTGGAAACACCATATATTTT | CASHEAYSGNTIYF | TRBJ1-3 | TRBV28 | many | -
TGTGCCAGCAGGACAGGGGGCCATGAGCAGTTCTTC | CASRTGGHEQFF | TRBJ2-1 | TRBV13 | many | TRBD1
TGTGCCAGCAGCTCGGGGACAGTGAGCAATCAGCCCCAGCATTTT | CASSSGTVSNQPQHF | TRBJ1-5 | TRBV7-3 | many | TRBD1
TGTGCCAGCAGCCGTGACAGAAACTATAATTCACCCCTCCACTTT | CASSRDRNYNSPLHF | TRBJ1-6 | TRBV7-9 | many | -
TGTGCCAGCATCCCGGAAGGGGGCGCCCCTGAAGCTTTCTTT | CASIPEGGAPEAFF | TRBJ1-1 | TRBV28 | few | TRBD1
TGTGCCAGTAGTATCTCGACAGGGTCCTACAATGAGCAGTTCTTC | CASSISTGSYNEQFF | TRBJ2-1 | TRBV19 | - | TRBD1
TGTGCCAGCAGCCTAAACCGGGCGGGAGCAACCTACAATGAGCAGTTCTTC | CASSLNRAGATYNEQFF | TRBJ2-1 | TRBV11-2 | many | TRBD2
TGCAGCGTTGTTATGCACACACCCTACGAGCAGTACTTC | CSVVMHTPYEQYF | TRBJ2-7 | TRBV29-1 | few | -
TGTGCCAGCAAGCAGAACACCGGGGAGCTGTTTTTT | CASKQNTGELFF | TRBJ2-2 | TRBV2 | many | -
TGTGCCTGGAGGCCACAGGGGGCGATAGGAATTGAAGCTTTCTTT | CAWRPQGAIGIEAFF | TRBJ1-1 | TRBV30 | - | TRBD1
TGCAGTGCCATCAGGGAGTCTGGAAACACCATATATTTT | CSAIRESGNTIYF | TRBJ1-3 | TRBV20-1 | many | -
TGTGCCAGCAGCGGGCGGGAAGAAAAACTGTTTTTT | CASSGREEKLFF | TRBJ1-4 | TRBV6-1 | - | -
TGCGCCAGCACCAAGGTGGCCGGGGAGCTGTTTTTT | CASTKVAGELFF | TRBJ2-2 | TRBV5-1 | - | -
TGTGCCAGCTCGTCCGGGACAGGGAGCTCCTACGAGCAGTACTTC | CASSSGTGSSYEQYF | TRBJ2-7 | TRBV18 | many | TRBD1
TGTGCCAGCAGCATTAGCGGGAGGGCCCTCGGTAATGAGCAGTTCTTC | CASSISGRALGNEQFF | TRBJ2-1 | TRBV6-5 | many | TRBD2
TGTGCCAGCATCTCCTTCGGGGCGCACTATGGCTACACCTTC | CASISFGAHYGYTF | TRBJ1-2 | TRBV6-6 | - | -
TGCGCCAGCAGTGTTAATAGGCCCGGCACTGAAGCTTTCTTT | CASSVNRPGTEAFF | TRBJ1-1 | TRBV10-2 | many | -